A selection of T cell receptor beta chains follows, all from one sample in a study of molecular identifiers for immune sequencing clone quantification. TCRdb independently ran MiXCR on the PCR reads; one entry per CDR3 protein. This table has approximately 500,000 distinct CDR3 sequences, 20% to 25% appearing once. Sequenced: naive CD8+ T cells from blood, with Jurkat cell RNA spiked in. These receptors were obtained from a human donor in good health. Some libraries in this study had Jurkat cell RNA spiked in. The CDR3 runs from the conserved cysteine through the conserved F or W. Each record gives: CDR3 length, clone size, V gene, J gene, D gene, CDR3 DNA, CDR3 protein. The D gene is left open where the match is weak. Expanded clones get a size class; other rows say once, few or many, or leave the size out.

len: 16; abundance: many; v_gene: TRBV7-8; j_gene: TRBJ1-1; d_gene: TRBD1; CDR3nt: TGTGCCAGCAGCTCCCCAGGGGGGGACGGGACGACTGAAGCTTTCTTT; CDR3aa: CASSSPGGDGTTEAFF
len: 17; abundance: few; v_gene: TRBV10-1; j_gene: TRBJ2-3; d_gene: .; CDR3nt: TGCGCCAGCAGTGAGTTACCGTCCTTCGATGGAACAGATACGCAGTATTTT; CDR3aa: CASSELPSFDGTDTQYF
len: 14; abundance: many; v_gene: TRBV4-3; j_gene: TRBJ2-5; d_gene: .; CDR3nt: TGCGCCAGCAGCCCGGACAGCCGATTGGAGACCCAGTACTTC; CDR3aa: CASSPDSRLETQYF
len: 16; abundance: .; v_gene: TRBV7-9; j_gene: TRBJ2-7; d_gene: .; CDR3nt: TGTGCCAGCAGCTTAGAGTCGGGGTCGAACTCCTACGAGCAGTACTTC; CDR3aa: CASSLESGSNSYEQYF
len: 11; abundance: few; v_gene: TRBV6-2/TRBV6-3; j_gene: TRBJ1-1; d_gene: .; CDR3nt: TGTGCCGTGAACAGGAACACTGAGGCTTTCTTT; CDR3aa: CAVNRNTEAFF
len: 15; abundance: .; v_gene: TRBV15; j_gene: TRBJ2-2; d_gene: .; CDR3nt: TGTGCCACCAGCAGAGAGGGACGGAACACCGGGGAGCTGTTTTTT; CDR3aa: CATSREGRNTGELFF
len: 19; abundance: .; v_gene: TRBV27; j_gene: TRBJ2-6; d_gene: .; CDR3nt: TGTGCCAGCAGTCCTTCTTGCGGGGTAATCCCCTCTGGGGCCAACGTCCTGACTTTC; CDR3aa: CASSPSCGVIPSGANVLTF
len: 17; abundance: .; v_gene: TRBV3-1; j_gene: TRBJ2-2; d_gene: .; CDR3nt: TGTGCCAGCAGCCAAGCCTACAGGGTAGCGAACACCGGGGAGCTGTTTTTT; CDR3aa: CASSQAYRVANTGELFF
len: 14; abundance: few; v_gene: TRBV24-1; j_gene: TRBJ2-5; d_gene: .; CDR3nt: TGTGCCACCAGTGACCGGGAGAGGGGCGAGACCCAGTACTTC; CDR3aa: CATSDRERGETQYF
len: 16; abundance: many; v_gene: TRBV7-9; j_gene: TRBJ2-3; d_gene: .; CDR3nt: TGTGCCAGCAGCCTTATAGGGCTAGCGCGCACAGATACGCAGTATTTT; CDR3aa: CASSLIGLARTDTQYF
len: 19; abundance: .; v_gene: TRBV4-3; j_gene: TRBJ2-2; d_gene: TRBD1; CDR3nt: TGCGCCAGCAGCCAAGAGTTCCGGACAGGGGGAAAGAACACCGGGGAGCTGTTTTTT; CDR3aa: CASSQEFRTGGKNTGELFF
len: 14; abundance: few; v_gene: TRBV12-3/TRBV12-4; j_gene: TRBJ2-2; d_gene: .; CDR3nt: TGTGCCAGCAGTTTCGGCGGTGCCACCGGGGAGCTGTTTTTT; CDR3aa: CASSFGGATGELFF
len: 18; abundance: .; v_gene: TRBV5-6; j_gene: TRBJ2-1; d_gene: .; CDR3nt: TGTGCCAGCAGCTCCTATCCTCTCGCCGGGACTTTCTACGATGAGCAGTTCTTC; CDR3aa: CASSSYPLAGTFYDEQFF
len: 15; abundance: once; v_gene: TRBV9; j_gene: TRBJ2-5; d_gene: .; CDR3nt: TGTGCCAGCAGCGTATCAGGGGGGGTCCAAGAGACCCAGTACTTC; CDR3aa: CASSVSGGVQETQYF
len: 14; abundance: many; v_gene: TRBV7-9; j_gene: TRBJ2-7; d_gene: TRBD1; CDR3nt: TGTGCCAGCAGCTGGGACAGGGTGGGCTACGAGCAGTACTTC; CDR3aa: CASSWDRVGYEQYF
len: 16; abundance: many; v_gene: TRBV7-9; j_gene: TRBJ2-7; d_gene: TRBD1; CDR3nt: TGTGCCAGCAGCTCAGACCCACAGGGGGCCTCCTACGAGCAGTACTTC; CDR3aa: CASSSDPQGASYEQYF
len: 13; abundance: many; v_gene: TRBV6-1; j_gene: TRBJ2-3; d_gene: .; CDR3nt: TGTGCCAACAAAATGGAGAACACAGATACGCAGTATTTT; CDR3aa: CANKMENTDTQYF
len: 15; abundance: .; v_gene: TRBV30; j_gene: TRBJ2-3; d_gene: TRBD2; CDR3nt: TGTGCCTGGAGTGTAGGGGCGGGAGAGCCAGATACGCAGTATTTT; CDR3aa: CAWSVGAGEPDTQYF
len: 12; abundance: many; v_gene: TRBV6-2/TRBV6-3; j_gene: TRBJ2-4; d_gene: TRBD1; CDR3nt: TGTGCCAGCAGCGGGACAGAAAACATTCAGTACTTC; CDR3aa: CASSGTENIQYF
len: 18; abundance: many; v_gene: TRBV4-3; j_gene: TRBJ2-2; d_gene: TRBD2; CDR3nt: TGCGCCAGCAGCCAAGATGGGGAGCGGGAAAGGGGCACCGGGGAGCTGTTTTTT; CDR3aa: CASSQDGERERGTGELFF
len: 13; abundance: few; v_gene: TRBV2; j_gene: TRBJ1-1; d_gene: .; CDR3nt: TGTGCCAGCAGTGCAGGGAAGAACACTGAAGCTTTCTTT; CDR3aa: CASSAGKNTEAFF
len: 14; abundance: many; v_gene: TRBV20-1; j_gene: TRBJ1-4; d_gene: .; CDR3nt: TGCAGTGCCGCAATGGGGGTAGCCAATGAAAAACTGTTTTTT; CDR3aa: CSAAMGVANEKLFF
len: 15; abundance: many; v_gene: TRBV7-8; j_gene: TRBJ1-1; d_gene: .; CDR3nt: TGTGCCAGCAGCTTAGTAGGGGGACCGTACACTGAAGCTTTCTTT; CDR3aa: CASSLVGGPYTEAFF
len: 15; abundance: many; v_gene: TRBV4-1; j_gene: TRBJ2-1; d_gene: TRBD1; CDR3nt: TGCGCCAGCAGCCAGGACAGGGCTACCTACAATGAGCAGTTCTTC; CDR3aa: CASSQDRATYNEQFF
len: 13; abundance: .; v_gene: TRBV5-3; j_gene: TRBJ2-7; d_gene: .; CDR3nt: TGTGCCAGCAGCTTGCCAGGGAACTACAAGCAGTACTTC; CDR3aa: CASSLPGNYKQYF
len: 14; abundance: few; v_gene: TRBV27; j_gene: TRBJ1-2; d_gene: .; CDR3nt: TGTGCCAGCAGTTTTGGGGGCGGCTACTATGGCTACACCTTC; CDR3aa: CASSFGGGYYGYTF
len: 14; abundance: few; v_gene: TRBV29-1; j_gene: TRBJ2-1; d_gene: TRBD1; CDR3nt: TGCAGCGTTGAATCCGGGGACAGGGCTGCCGGGCAGTTCTTC; CDR3aa: CSVESGDRAAGQFF
len: 16; abundance: .; v_gene: TRBV12-3/TRBV12-4; j_gene: TRBJ2-7; d_gene: TRBD1; CDR3nt: TGTGCCAGCAGTTTATTCCCCACAGGGGGCTCCTACGAGCAGTACTTC; CDR3aa: CASSLFPTGGSYEQYF
len: 16; abundance: many; v_gene: TRBV4-1; j_gene: TRBJ2-3; d_gene: TRBD2; CDR3nt: TGCGCCAGCAGCCGTCAAGCGGGGGTCCCTACAGATACGCAGTATTTT; CDR3aa: CASSRQAGVPTDTQYF
len: 15; abundance: .; v_gene: TRBV27; j_gene: TRBJ2-2; d_gene: TRBD1; CDR3nt: TGTGCCAGCAGTTTGGGACAGGGAGGGGCCGGGGAGCTGTTTTTT; CDR3aa: CASSLGQGGAGELFF
len: 14; abundance: many; v_gene: TRBV6-2/TRBV6-3; j_gene: TRBJ2-4; d_gene: .; CDR3nt: TGTGCCAGCGCATCCGGGATATTAAAAAACATTCAGTACTTC; CDR3aa: CASASGILKNIQYF
len: 16; abundance: many; v_gene: TRBV2; j_gene: TRBJ2-3; d_gene: TRBD2; CDR3nt: TGTGCCAGCAGTGTTTCAGCGGGAGACCTGACAGATACGCAGTATTTT; CDR3aa: CASSVSAGDLTDTQYF
len: 14; abundance: .; v_gene: TRBV9; j_gene: TRBJ1-5; d_gene: .; CDR3nt: TGTGCCAGCAGCGTAGGACAGAGCTATCAGCCCCAGCATTTT; CDR3aa: CASSVGQSYQPQHF
len: 15; abundance: .; v_gene: TRBV10-2; j_gene: TRBJ2-3; d_gene: .; CDR3nt: TGCGCCAGCAGTTGGATGGGGGCCGGGGCAGATACGCAGTATTTT; CDR3aa: CASSWMGAGADTQYF
len: 21; abundance: many; v_gene: TRBV7-6; j_gene: TRBJ2-3; d_gene: TRBD2; CDR3nt: TGTGCCAGCAGCTTCCACGCGCCTAGAACGGGAGGGCCGGGGAGCACAGATACGCAGTATTTT; CDR3aa: CASSFHAPRTGGPGSTDTQYF
len: 16; abundance: many; v_gene: TRBV4-3; j_gene: TRBJ1-2; d_gene: TRBD1; CDR3nt: TGCGCCAGCAGCCAAGATAGGACAGGGGCTAACTATGGCTACACCTTC; CDR3aa: CASSQDRTGANYGYTF
len: 14; abundance: .; v_gene: TRBV3-1; j_gene: TRBJ2-7; d_gene: .; CDR3nt: TGTGCCAGCAGCCAAAGGGGGGGCCAGGACGAGCAGTACTTC; CDR3aa: CASSQRGGQDEQYF
len: 15; abundance: many; v_gene: TRBV5-1; j_gene: TRBJ2-1; d_gene: TRBD1; CDR3nt: TGCGCCAGCAGCTTGTCGGGACAGAACTACAATGAGCAGTTCTTC; CDR3aa: CASSLSGQNYNEQFF
len: 11; abundance: .; v_gene: TRBV7-2; j_gene: TRBJ2-7; d_gene: .; CDR3nt: TGTGCCAGCAGCTTCGAATTCGGGCAGTACTTC; CDR3aa: CASSFEFGQYF
len: 15; abundance: .; v_gene: TRBV28; j_gene: TRBJ2-7; d_gene: TRBD1; CDR3nt: TGTGCCAGCAGTCGTAACAGGGGCCGTACCTACGAGCAGTACTTC; CDR3aa: CASSRNRGRTYEQYF
len: 15; abundance: few; v_gene: TRBV7-8; j_gene: TRBJ2-3; d_gene: TRBD2; CDR3nt: TGTGCCAGCAGCAGGAGCGGGGGGAGCACAGATACGCAGTATTTT; CDR3aa: CASSRSGGSTDTQYF
len: 18; abundance: many; v_gene: TRBV5-1; j_gene: TRBJ2-6; d_gene: TRBD1; CDR3nt: TGCGCCAGCAGCTTGGAGAAGACAGGGAAAACTGGGGCCAACGTCCTGACTTTC; CDR3aa: CASSLEKTGKTGANVLTF
len: 15; abundance: many; v_gene: TRBV4-2; j_gene: TRBJ1-5; d_gene: TRBD1; CDR3nt: TGTGCCAGCAGCCAAAACGACAGGGTCGGTCAGCCCCAGCATTTT; CDR3aa: CASSQNDRVGQPQHF
len: 15; abundance: .; v_gene: TRBV5-6; j_gene: TRBJ2-5; d_gene: TRBD1; CDR3nt: TGTGCCAGCAGCGTGGCCGTGGGACAGGGGGAGACCCAGTACTTC; CDR3aa: CASSVAVGQGETQYF
len: 14; abundance: .; v_gene: TRBV20-1; j_gene: TRBJ2-1; d_gene: TRBD2; CDR3nt: TGCAGTGCTAGAGCCGGGACTAGCGCCGATGAGCAGTTCTTC; CDR3aa: CSARAGTSADEQFF
len: 15; abundance: few; v_gene: TRBV20-1; j_gene: TRBJ2-5; d_gene: TRBD2; CDR3nt: TGCAGTGCTAGACCGCTGACTAGCGGGAGTGAGACCCAGTACTTC; CDR3aa: CSARPLTSGSETQYF
len: 15; abundance: many; v_gene: TRBV28; j_gene: TRBJ1-5; d_gene: .; CDR3nt: TGTGCCAGCAGTTTCAGGGGCCTCAGCAATCAGCCCCAGCATTTT; CDR3aa: CASSFRGLSNQPQHF
len: 15; abundance: many; v_gene: TRBV28; j_gene: TRBJ2-3; d_gene: TRBD1; CDR3nt: TGTGCCAGCAGTTTCGGACAGGGCCTACAAGATACGCAGTATTTT; CDR3aa: CASSFGQGLQDTQYF
len: 15; abundance: many; v_gene: TRBV20-1; j_gene: TRBJ2-3; d_gene: .; CDR3nt: TGCAGTGCTAGAGATGGATTCCTCGGCACAGATACGCAGTATTTT; CDR3aa: CSARDGFLGTDTQYF
len: 12; abundance: many; v_gene: TRBV29-1; j_gene: TRBJ1-2; d_gene: TRBD1; CDR3nt: TGCAGCGTTGCTGGACAGGACTATGGCTACACCTTC; CDR3aa: CSVAGQDYGYTF
len: 16; abundance: few; v_gene: TRBV14; j_gene: TRBJ2-7; d_gene: TRBD1; CDR3nt: TGTGCCAGCAGCCCCATTAAGACAGGGGGCGAGGGCGAGCAGTACTTC; CDR3aa: CASSPIKTGGEGEQYF
len: 15; abundance: many; v_gene: TRBV7-9; j_gene: TRBJ2-7; d_gene: .; CDR3nt: TGTGCCAGCAGCTTAGCCGACCGCAGCTCCTACGAGCAGTACTTC; CDR3aa: CASSLADRSSYEQYF
len: 15; abundance: .; v_gene: TRBV11-2; j_gene: TRBJ1-1; d_gene: .; CDR3nt: TGTGCCAGCGGCTTAGGAGTGTCACTGAACACTGAAGCTTTCTTT; CDR3aa: CASGLGVSLNTEAFF
len: 14; abundance: .; v_gene: TRBV2; j_gene: TRBJ1-2; d_gene: .; CDR3nt: TGTGCCAGCATGGACTCAACTACCTCATATGGCTACACCTTC; CDR3aa: CASMDSTTSYGYTF
len: 15; abundance: many; v_gene: TRBV5-1; j_gene: TRBJ2-3; d_gene: .; CDR3nt: TGCGCCAGCAGCCAGGTCGACAGGAGCACAGATACGCAGTATTTT; CDR3aa: CASSQVDRSTDTQYF
len: 15; abundance: few; v_gene: TRBV28; j_gene: TRBJ1-1; d_gene: .; CDR3nt: TGTGCCAGCAGTTTAAAGGCGCAGGGTCTCACTGAAGCTTTCTTT; CDR3aa: CASSLKAQGLTEAFF
len: 13; abundance: .; v_gene: TRBV11-2; j_gene: TRBJ2-7; d_gene: .; CDR3nt: TGTGCCAGCAGCTTACCAAACTACTACGAGCAGTACTTC; CDR3aa: CASSLPNYYEQYF
len: 14; abundance: many; v_gene: TRBV7-2; j_gene: TRBJ1-5; d_gene: TRBD1; CDR3nt: TGTGCCAGCAGCCCCCGGGACAGAAATCAGCCCCAGCATTTT; CDR3aa: CASSPRDRNQPQHF
len: 15; abundance: few; v_gene: TRBV6-2/TRBV6-3; j_gene: TRBJ1-5; d_gene: .; CDR3nt: TGTGCCAGCAGTTCCTTTACAGGGACTCATCAGCCCCAGCATTTT; CDR3aa: CASSSFTGTHQPQHF